A selection of T cell receptor beta chains follows, all from one sample in a study of T cells in Graves' hyperthyroidism and ophthalmopathy. TCRdb itself ran the multiplex PCR reads through MiXCR, one entry per CDR3 protein. The table has some 650,000 distinct CDR3 sequences, roughly 15% seen once. Sequenced input: blood. Receptors originate from a woman aged 40 to 50 with Graves' ophthalmopathy. Each CDR3 is given with its conserved first and last residue. A D gene is named only where the DNA matches it firmly. Rows may omit the clone size; those that give it use once, few, many or a size class.

TRBJ1-6 | - | - | TRBV5-1 | 15 | TGCGCCAGCAGCTTGGCCTTGCAGGATAATTCACCCCTCCACTTT | CASSLALQDNSPLHF
TRBJ2-1 | TRBD2 | few | TRBV9 | 12 | TGTGCCAGCAGCTTCGGGACTAGCGAGCAGTTCTTC | CASSFGTSEQFF
TRBJ1-1 | - | many | TRBV20-1 | 11 | TGCAGTGCCAGGGGAGGGACTGAAGCTTTCTTT | CSARGGTEAFF
TRBJ1-1 | TRBD1 | - | TRBV2 | 19 | TGTGCCAGCACCACTAGACAGGGGAGCGTTTGGGTAATTTCCACTGAAGCTTTCTTT | CASTTRQGSVWVISTEAFF
TRBJ2-1 | TRBD2 | - | TRBV6-1 | 15 | TGTGCCAGCAGTAAGACTAGCGGGGGGGCTCGTGAGCAGTTCTTC | CASSKTSGGAREQFF
TRBJ2-4 | - | few | TRBV20-1 | 16 | TGCAGTGCTAGAGATGTATCAGGGGAAGCCAAAAACATTCAGTACTTC | CSARDVSGEAKNIQYF
TRBJ1-6 | TRBD1 | many | TRBV5-1 | 14 | TGCGCCAGCAGCTTCGGACAGGGAAACTCACCCCTCCACTTT | CASSFGQGNSPLHF
TRBJ1-3 | - | - | TRBV5-6 | 16 | TGTGCCAGCAGCTTGTTTGGACAGACGGCTGGAAACACCATATATTTT | CASSLFGQTAGNTIYF
TRBJ2-1 | - | many | TRBV5-6 | 16 | TGTGCCAGCAGTCCAGGTGGAACTGACTCCTACAATGAGCAGTTCTTC | CASSPGGTDSYNEQFF
TRBJ1-5 | - | few | TRBV7-2 | 15 | TGTGCCAGCAGCGCCACATGGGACCGCAATCAGCCCCAGCATTTT | CASSATWDRNQPQHF
TRBJ1-5 | - | - | TRBV7-9 | 14 | TGTGCCAGCAGCTTAGGCCAGGACGGTCAGCCCCAGCATTTT | CASSLGQDGQPQHF
TRBJ1-1 | TRBD1 | few | TRBV18 | 15 | TGTGCCAGCTCACTAGGACAGGCCCAAAACACTGAAGCTTTCTTT | CASSLGQAQNTEAFF
TRBJ2-3 | TRBD2 | many | TRBV11-2 | 14 | TGTGCCAGCAGCCCCACGGCGGGAGGAGATACGCAGTATTTT | CASSPTAGGDTQYF
TRBJ2-5 | TRBD1 | many | TRBV12-3/TRBV12-4 | 14 | TGTGCCAGCAGGTTAGGACAGGGTGAAGAGACCCAGTACTTC | CASRLGQGEETQYF
TRBJ2-1 | - | few | TRBV7-6 | 14 | TGTGCCAGCAGCTTAACGGGTCCCGACAATGAGCAGTTCTTC | CASSLTGPDNEQFF
TRBJ2-1 | TRBD2 | - | TRBV10-2 | 13 | TGCGCCAGCAGTGAGATTAGCGGGGGGGAGCAGTTCTTC | CASSEISGGEQFF
TRBJ2-3 | TRBD2 | few | TRBV30 | 15 | TGTGCCTGGGGGCCACTAGCGGGGGCCACAGATACGCAGTATTTT | CAWGPLAGATDTQYF
TRBJ1-1 | - | - | TRBV29-1 | 13 | TGCAGCGTTGAAGGCCCGTGGAACACTGAAGCTTTCTTT | CSVEGPWNTEAFF
TRBJ2-7 | TRBD1 | many | TRBV18 | 12 | TGTGCCAGCTCACCAGACAGGGACGAGCAGTACTTC | CASSPDRDEQYF
TRBJ2-1 | - | many | TRBV7-2 | 15 | TGTGCCAGCAGCTCCCCCCGGGCTAGCTACAATGAGCAGTTCTTC | CASSSPRASYNEQFF
TRBJ2-7 | TRBD1 | many | TRBV27 | 14 | TGTGCCAGCAGTTCCCCGACAGGGACCTACGAGCAGTACTTC | CASSSPTGTYEQYF
TRBJ1-2 | - | - | TRBV6-5 | 14 | TGTGCCAGCAGTTCCCGGGGGGGTAATGTTGGCTACACCTTC | CASSSRGGNVGYTF
TRBJ2-1 | - | many | TRBV20-1 | 12 | TGCAGTGCTCGCGGGGCTAGTAATGAGCAGTTCTTC | CSARGASNEQFF
TRBJ1-6 | - | many | TRBV3-1 | 12 | TGTGCCAGCAGCCAAGACACTAGGTCCCTCCACTTT | CASSQDTRSLHF
TRBJ2-5 | TRBD2 | few | TRBV12-3/TRBV12-4 | 17 | TGTGCCAGCTGCCTAGGACTAGCGGGAGGACACAGGGAGACCCAGTACTTC | CASCLGLAGGHRETQYF
TRBJ2-1 | TRBD2 | - | TRBV20-1 | 16 | TGCAAAACCACGAGGACTAGCGGGGGCGAAGGGGATGAGCAGTTCTTC | CKTTRTSGGEGDEQFF
TRBJ1-2 | - | - | TRBV28 | 14 | TGTGCCAGCAGTCCCCCCCGGACCCCTCATGGCTACACCTTC | CASSPPRTPHGYTF
TRBJ1-2 | TRBD1 | few | TRBV6-1 | 18 | TGTGCCAGCAGAACGACACCGGGACAGGGGGCTCTGGCTCAGGGCTACACCTTC | CASRTTPGQGALAQGYTF
TRBJ1-1 | TRBD1 | many | TRBV28 | 15 | TGTGCCAGCAGTCGATACATGACAGGGGACACTGAAGCTTTCTTT | CASSRYMTGDTEAFF
TRBJ2-5 | TRBD2 | many | TRBV14 | 15 | TGTGCCAGCAGCCAAGGAGGGACTAGCATACAGACCCAGTACTTC | CASSQGGTSIQTQYF
TRBJ2-5 | - | few | TRBV5-1 | 14 | TGCGCCAGCAGATTGGGGACCGCGCTAGAGACCCAGTACTTC | CASRLGTALETQYF
TRBJ2-5 | - | - | TRBV5-1 | 15 | TGCGCCAGCAGCCCCGGAGGGCAGGGGGGACAGACCCAGTACTTC | CASSPGGQGGQTQYF
TRBJ2-3 | TRBD2 | few | TRBV4-1 | 16 | TGCGCCAGCAGCCAGCGGACTAGCGGGGGCACAGATACGCAGTATTTT | CASSQRTSGGTDTQYF
TRBJ2-1 | TRBD2 | many | TRBV20-1 | 19 | TGCAGTGCTAGAGATCGAGGTTTAGGTCTAGCGGGTCGGTACAATGAGCAGTTCTTC | CSARDRGLGLAGRYNEQFF
TRBJ2-7 | - | few | TRBV2 | 14 | TGTGCCAGCATTCGGGAGATGAGCCAATACGGGCAGTACTTC | CASIREMSQYGQYF
TRBJ2-1 | TRBD1 | many | TRBV12-3/TRBV12-4 | 15 | TGTGCCAGCGCCCAGGGGGCCAGCTCCTACAATGAGCAGTTCTTC | CASAQGASSYNEQFF
TRBJ2-7 | - | many | TRBV28 | 13 | TGTGCCAGCAGTTTAGGCAGGGCTTACGAGCAGTACTTC | CASSLGRAYEQYF
TRBJ1-4 | - | - | TRBV5-1 | 16 | TGCGCCAGCAGCTCGGGGAGAGGGTCTCAAAATGAAAAACTGTTTTTT | CASSSGRGSQNEKLFF
TRBJ2-2 | TRBD1 | few | TRBV7-2 | 14 | TGTGCCAGCAGCTCGACGGGTTCCCGGGACAGGCTGTATTTT | CASSSTGSRDRLYF
TRBJ2-7 | TRBD1 | many | TRBV2 | 14 | TGTGCCAGCAGTGGGGACAGGGTAAGATCCGAGCAGTACTTC | CASSGDRVRSEQYF
TRBJ2-7 | TRBD1 | many | TRBV2 | 14 | TGTGCCAGCACTAGGGACAGGGGGAGACTCGAGCAGTACTTC | CASTRDRGRLEQYF
TRBJ2-1 | - | - | TRBV11-3 | 17 | TGTGCCAGCAGCTTAGGTAGTGCCCGCGGGGTTCCCAATGAGCAGTTCTTC | CASSLGSARGVPNEQFF
TRBJ2-7 | - | - | TRBV4-1 | 14 | TGTGCCAGCAGCCAAAGGGGCGGTAACCACGAGCAGTACTTC | CASSQRGGNHEQYF
TRBJ2-1 | TRBD2 | - | TRBV19 | 15 | TGTGCCAGTAGGGAGGGACTAGCGGGATACAATGAGCAGTTCTTC | CASREGLAGYNEQFF
TRBJ1-1 | - | many | TRBV18 | 14 | TGTGCCAGCTCCTCGGGACCCATGAACACTGAAGCTTTCTTT | CASSSGPMNTEAFF
TRBJ2-3 | - | few | TRBV18 | 16 | TGTGCCAGCTCACCATCCTTGATTCGGGGCACAGATACGCAGTATTTT | CASSPSLIRGTDTQYF
TRBJ2-2 | - | - | TRBV7-8 | 15 | TGTGCCAGCAGCTCGACTTACGCGAACACCGGGGAGCTGTTTTTT | CASSSTYANTGELFF
TRBJ2-3 | - | many | TRBV18 | 16 | TGTGCCAGCTCACTCTCCCACCAGTTTAGCACAGATACGCAGTATTTT | CASSLSHQFSTDTQYF
TRBJ2-7 | TRBD1 | many | TRBV3-1 | 14 | TGTGCCAGCAGCCAGGGACAGGGAGGCGGCGAGCAGTACTTC | CASSQGQGGGEQYF
TRBJ1-3 | - | few | TRBV5-1 | 15 | TGCGCCAGCAGCGCGAGTTCGGGTGGAGGAAACACCATATATTTT | CASSASSGGGNTIYF